This T cell receptor beta chain was recovered during a study of shared T cell receptors in the human thymus. CDR1 and CDR2 from the germline V gene are LNHNV and YYDKDF (reference sequence). V was pared by 6 bases and J by 0 bases, with 9 bases between. CDR3 length: 14 amino acids. This table comes from immunoSEQ multiplex PCR, and its TCRdb copy is limited to in-frame clones, with some not included. Counted here are about 660,000 clones, approximately 87% occurring once; the ten biggest clones make up 0.0095% to 0.013%. These data are also associated with another study on human thymus T cells. That investigation notes: Resections obtained during corrective heart surgery supplied the thymus tissue. In thymic and blood repertoires alike, V and J usage looked biased. As related research reported, thymic repertoires overlapped highly among unrelated individuals.

This TCR came from a boy younger than two with a congenital heart defect. J is TRBJ2-4 and V is TRBV15; the D is unclear. The specimen was thymocytes. The CDR3 sequence is CATSTRLAKNIQYF. CDR3 nucleotides: TGTGCCACCAGTACGCGTTTAGCCAAAAACATTCAGTACTTC.